The 29 T cell receptor beta chains reported below all come from one sample, sequenced in a study of T cells in Graves' hyperthyroidism and ophthalmopathy. What was amplified from RNA transcripts were TCR beta CDR3 regions. The primer set for the first-round RT-PCR of the TCR CDR3 was HTBI. One entry per CDR3 protein, called by TCRdb with MiXCR from the multiplex PCR reads. The data show more than 500,000 distinct CDR3 sequences, roughly 15% seen once. Sequencing used blood. The origin of the receptors is a woman in her thirties with Graves' hyperthyroidism.

As regards this clonotype: Germline and junction disagree at one end, which may indicate a read error. V usage is TRBV4-1 and J usage is TRBJ2-2, with a weak D call TRBD2 (5 bases). CDR1 MGHRA and CDR2 YSYEKL come from the germline V gene. The CDR3 spans 14 residues. CDR3: CASSQHPKVGELLF. CDR3 coding DNA: TGCGCCAGCAGCCAGCACCCCAAGGTCGGGGAGCTGCTTTTT.

As to this clonotype: The missing conserved phenylalanine or tryptophan at the end of this CDR3 makes a read error likely. The rearrangement joins TRBV10-3 to TRBJ2-3; D not certain. CDR3 length: 13 residues. Per germline, CDR1 ENHRY and CDR2 SYGVKD. CDR3 sequence reads: CAISVAKLDTQYL. The CDR3 DNA sequence: TGTGCCATCAGTGTAGCTAAACTGGATACTCAGTATCTT.

The table lists this clonotype with many counts. The rearrangement uses TRBV20-1 and TRBJ1-2; D is uncertain. CDR3 size: 13 residues. V lost 3 bases to trimming and J lost 6 bases, with 14 bases between them. CDR1 is DFQATT and CDR2 is SNEGSKA in the germline V gene (reference sequence). The CDR3 nucleotides read TGCAGTGCTAGTCTCCGGGTCAGTCATGGCTACACCTTC. Residues: CSASLRVSHGYTF.

This clonotype showed up many times. The chain employs TRBV7-2 and TRBJ2-5, with 9 bases matching TRBD2. Germline CDR1 SGHTA, CDR2 FQGNSA. The V and J ends lost 4 bases and 4 bases, in that order; junction bases with no gene match: 4. The CDR3 is 14 residues long. The CDR3 nucleotides read TGTGCCAGCAGCTCGCTACTAGCGGGAGAGACCCAGTACTTC. Its translation: CASSSLLAGETQYF.

This clonotype has ten or more counts. Here the CDR3 DNA reads TGTGCCAGCATTGGACCCCAAGAGACCCAGTACTTC. Translation gives CASIGPQETQYF. This sequence joins TRBV6-1 and TRBJ2-5; D not resolved. The CDR3 length is 12 residues. Trimming pared 7 bases from V and 1 base from J, leaving 7 bases between. CDR1 and CDR2 (germline): MNHNS, SASEGT.

The CDR3 loop is CASSQGHTTPDTQYF. The CDR3 DNA sequence: TGCGCCAGCAGCCAAGGTCACACCACTCCAGATACGCAGTATTTT. J is TRBJ2-3 and V is TRBV4-1; no reliable D call. Deletions cut 1 base from V and 4 bases from J, with 12 bases between. Germline CDR1 is MGHRA and CDR2 is YSYEKL. The CDR3 runs to 15 residues.

The chain couples TRBV28 to TRBJ2-7, with 12 bases fitting TRBD2. V lost 6 bases, J lost 3 bases, and 6 bases stayed unmatched. Germline values: CDR1 MDHEN, CDR2 SYDVKM. The CDR3 consists of 15 residues. CDR3 loop: CASSSGLAGFYEQYF. The DNA for the CDR3 is TGTGCCAGCAGCTCGGGACTAGCGGGTTTCTACGAGCAGTACTTC. Combining the CDR3 with reference TRBV28 and TRBJ2-7 gives the whole variable domain DVKVTQSSRYLVKRTGEKVFLECVQDMDHENMFWYRQDPGLGLRLIYFSYDVKMKEKGDIPEGYSVSREKKERFSLILESASTNQTSMYLCASSSGLAGFYEQYFGPGTRLTVT.

This clonotype showed up many times. The V call is TRBV7-2, the J call TRBJ2-7; 8 nucleotides agree with TRBD2. The V gene end was trimmed by 5 bases and the J gene end by 2 bases; junction bases not matched to a gene: 11. CDR1 SGHTA and CDR2 FQGNSA come from the germline V gene. CDR3 length: 16 amino acids. The CDR3 DNA sequence: TGTGCCAGCAGCGAACCTACTAGCGGAAAGACCTACGAGCAGTACTTC. Its translation: CASSEPTSGKTYEQYF.

The rearrangement uses TRBV20-1 and TRBJ1-2; D is perhaps TRBD1 (6 bases). From germline, CDR1 is DFQATT and CDR2 SNEGSKA (reference sequence). The CDR3 runs 15 residues. Trimming cost V 4 bases and J 5 bases, with 20 bases left between them. CDR3 in amino acids: CSATFLQQGSYGYTF. The CDR3 DNA follows: TGCAGTGCTACCTTCCTCCAACAGGGCTCTTATGGCTACACCTTC.

The V gene is TRBV12-3 or TRBV12-4, the J gene TRBJ1-1, with TRBD1 matching over 10 bases. J gave up 1 base and V 2 bases, and 4 bases lay outside the gene matches. This CDR3 contains 16 residues. The CDR3 nucleotides are TGTGCCAGCAGTTTACGACAGGGGGCTGGGAACACTGAAGCTTTCTTT. It is translated as CASSLRQGAGNTEAFF.

This clonotype was seen repeatedly, ten times or more. The genes are TRBV6-1 and TRBJ1-5; 7 bases match TRBD1. CDR1 and CDR2 from the germline V gene are MNHNS and SASEGT. After removal of 4 bases from V and 8 bases from J, the junction contained 14 bases not matched to a gene. The CDR3 is 16 residues long. CDR3 DNA: TGTGCCAGCAGTGTATCGGTGGGGCAGGGGGTTGAGCCCCAGCATTTT. Encoded protein: CASSVSVGQGVEPQHF.

Comments on this clonotype: Since the CDR3 does not end with the conserved phenylalanine or tryptophan, this likely comes from a read error. The rearrangement links TRBV20-1 to TRBJ2-2; 8 bases map to TRBD2. Germline CDR1 and CDR2: DFQATT and SNEGSKA (reference sequence). This CDR3 spans 15 amino acids. The junction had 9 bases not matched to a gene; V was cut back by 5 bases and J by 4 bases. The CDR3 is CSAPKAGVGTGELFS. The CDR3, as DNA: TGCAGTGCTCCAAAAGCGGGAGTGGGCACCGGGGAGCTGTTTTCT.

Details on this clonotype: It is unclear where the CDR3 begins or ends on the DNA, so no DNA is shown, and the CDR3 is as TCRdb lists it. V usage is TRBV5-1 and J usage is TRBJ2-6. Germline V CDR1 and CDR2: SGHRS, YFSETQ. Inclusive of both ends, the CDR3 amounts to 16 amino acids. The CDR3 loop is CASSLEVGLGANVPTF.

The CDR3 spells CASSGTGGIFIYGYTF. For the CDR3, the DNA is TGTGCCAGCAGCGGGACAGGGGGCATCTTCATCTATGGCTACACCTTC. The rearrangement links TRBV7-9 to TRBJ1-2, with 12 nucleotides matching TRBD1. V lost 5 bases, J lost 4 bases, and 8 bases stayed unmatched. The germline CDR1 and CDR2 sequences are SEHNR and FQNEAQ (reference sequence). The CDR3 totals 16 residues.

The chain recombines TRBV6-1 with TRBJ2-1, with 8 nucleotides matching TRBD2. The ends lost 7 bases at V and 4 bases at J; junction bases unmatched: 12. Looked up from germline, CDR1 is MNHNS and CDR2 is SASEGT. CDR3 length: 16 residues. CDR3 sequence: CASTLLLTSAYNEQFF. Written as DNA, the CDR3 is TGTGCCAGCACCCTCCTATTGACTAGCGCGTACAATGAGCAGTTCTTC.

The chain carries TRBV18 and TRBJ1-5; D possibly corresponds to TRBD1 (6 bases). The germline V and J ends were trimmed by 0 bases and 4 bases, with 7 bases remaining between them. CDR1 and CDR2 (germline): KGHSH, LQKENI. The CDR3 contains 14 residues. CDR3 residues: CASSPPGQNQPQHF. The CDR3 coding sequence is TGTGCCAGCTCACCACCGGGACAAAATCAGCCCCAGCATTTT.

This clonotype has at least ten counts. The chain carries TRBV27 and TRBJ1-2, with TRBD1 identical over 7 bases. Germline V CDR1 and CDR2: MNHEY, SMNVEV (reference sequence). J was trimmed by 0 bases and V by 1 base; bases with no gene match: 11. The CDR3 contains 18 residues. The CDR3 coding sequence is TGTGCCAGCAGTTTATACGGGACAGCCCCTCTATCTAACTATGGCTACACCTTC. Translated, it gives CASSLYGTAPLSNYGYTF.

This chain uses TRBV6-1 with TRBJ1-3, with no clear D. Between the trimmed V and J ends, which lost 5 bases and 0 bases, there was a span of 11 bases. Germline assignment: CDR1 MNHNS and CDR2 SASEGT. CDR3 length: 15 amino acids. CDR3 DNA: TGTGCCAGCAGTCAGTTATTAAACTCTGGAAACACCATATATTTT. This translates into CASSQLLNSGNTIYF.

For this clonotype: It may be a read error: a sequence one base away is much more abundant. The chain is built from TRBV28 and TRBJ2-1, with 7 positions matching TRBD2. The V gene's germline CDR1 is MDHEN and CDR2 SYDVKM. The CDR3 covers 15 residues. The CDR3 DNA reads as TGTGCCAGCAGTTTGGGGACTACTGGGGGGGGTGAGCAGTCCTTC. Its translation: CASSLGTTGGGEQSF.

The V and J genes are TRBV5-1 and TRBJ2-2; 7 bases fit TRBD1. J was trimmed by 2 bases and V by 6 bases; bases with no gene match: 7. Germline V CDR1 and CDR2: SGHRS, YFSETQ. This CDR3 is built from 15 residues. CDR3: CASKTGQRNTGELFF. CDR3 coding DNA: TGCGCCAGCAAGACGGGACAGAGAAACACCGGGGAGCTGTTTTTT.

The sample holds many counts of this clonotype. J is TRBJ2-7 and V is TRBV10-2; 9 bases are a match to TRBD1. Germline lookup yields CDR1 WSHSY and CDR2 SAAADI. V was clipped by 5 bases and J by 2 bases; unmatched bases: 13. The CDR3 sequence is 17 residues long. This chain's CDR3 is CASSPGHRGRGPYEQYF. In DNA form, the CDR3 reads TGCGCCAGCAGTCCTGGTCACAGGGGGCGCGGTCCCTACGAGCAGTACTTC.

The table lists this clonotype with many counts. The genes are TRBV27 and TRBJ2-5; D perhaps matches TRBD2 (6 bases). V gave up 3 bases and J gave up 5 bases, with 10 bases separating them. This CDR3 is 13 amino acids long. The germline gives CDR1 MNHEY, CDR2 SMNVEV (reference sequence). The DNA for the CDR3 is TGTGCCAGCAGTTTCGGGGGTCTGGAGACCCAGTACTTC. Its protein is CASSFGGLETQYF.

This clonotype was counted many times. The chain couples TRBV2 to TRBJ2-7; unclear D gene. Germline loops: CDR1 SNHLY, CDR2 FYNNEI. The ends were cut back, 6 bases at V and 6 bases at J, with 18 bases in the middle. The CDR3 consists of 14 residues. CDR3 amino acids: CASRAAPLGLEQYF. CDR3 coding DNA: TGTGCCAGCAGGGCCGCTCCTCTCGGCCTCGAGCAGTACTTC.

This clonotype showed up many times. DNA of the CDR3: TGTGCCAGCTCTGCTAGACCGAGCTCCTACAATGAGCAGTTCTTC. Amino acid sequence: CASSARPSSYNEQFF. V gene TRBV28 combines with J gene TRBJ2-1; D gene unclear. Between the trimmed V and J ends, which lost 8 bases and 0 bases, there was a span of 14 bases. The CDR3 consists of 15 residues. Germline loops: CDR1 MDHEN, CDR2 SYDVKM.

This clonotype was seen repeatedly, ten times or more. The CDR3 spells CASGTGTGVYSYEQYF. The CDR3 DNA sequence: TGTGCCAGCGGTACCGGGACAGGGGTGTACAGCTACGAGCAGTACTTC. The chain couples TRBV6-2 or TRBV6-3 to TRBJ2-7; 10 bases fit TRBD1. Germline V gives CDR1 MNHEY, CDR2 SVGEGT. The ends lost 8 bases at V and 3 bases at J; junction bases unmatched: 13. This CDR3 region has 16 residues.

Comment on this clonotype: This may be a read error: a much more frequent sequence differs by one nucleotide. The chain combines TRBV2 with TRBJ2-1; 7 bases map to TRBD1. The germline V gene has CDR1 SNHLY and CDR2 FYNNEI. The CDR3 covers 15 residues. CDR3 DNA: TGTGCCAGCCAAAAGAGGGACAGCGGTGACAATGAGCAGCTCTTC. Its protein is CASQKRDSGDNEQLF. Filled out from reference TRBV2 and TRBJ2-1, the complete variable domain reads EPEVTQTPSHQVTQMGQEVILRCVPISNHLYFYWYRQILGQKVEFLVSFYNNEISEKSEIFDDQFSVERPDGSNFTLKIRSTKLEDSAMYFCASQKRDSGDNEQLFGPGTRLTVL.

CDR3 in DNA: TGTGCCAGCAGCGTAGCTAAGGACAGGGGGACCGGGGAGCTGTTTTTT. The encoded protein is CASSVAKDRGTGELFF. This sequence joins TRBV9 and TRBJ2-2; 10 nucleotides agree with TRBD1. The V gene end was trimmed by 0 bases and the J gene end by 5 bases; junction bases not matched to a gene: 4. Germline-derived CDR1 and CDR2 are SGDLS and YYNGEE. This CDR3 is 16 amino acids long.

This clonotype was counted at least ten times. The J gene is TRBJ2-3, the V gene TRBV12-3 or TRBV12-4; 10 bases fit TRBD1. This CDR3 has 14 amino acids. After removal of 6 bases from V and 6 bases from J, the junction contained 6 bases not matched to a gene. DNA for the CDR3: TGTGCCAGCAGCTTTCCGGGACAGGGGGATACGCAGTATTTT. Protein: CASSFPGQGDTQYF.

This clonotype was seen ten or more times. This chain links TRBV28 with TRBJ2-3; D possibly corresponds to TRBD1 (8 bases). Trimming stripped 5 bases from V and 6 bases from J, with 24 bases between. The CDR3 has 17 amino acids. Germline V gene sequence: CDR1 MDHEN, CDR2 SYDVKM. The CDR3 DNA reads as TGTGCCAGCAGTCCCCTAGCGGCGACAGGGGTTCGGGATACGCAGTATTTT. The encoded protein is CASSPLAATGVRDTQYF.